A selection of T cell receptor beta chains follows, all from one sample in a study of cytomegalovirus exposure and HLA in healthy donors. Clones were sequenced by immunoSEQ multiplex PCR, and TCRdb holds only the in-frame ones, with some missing. This table holds about 240,000 clones, approximately 83% found once. The specimen was PBMCs. These TCRs come from a woman in her twenties or thirties in good health and CMV-seropositive. Each CDR3 is given with its conserved first and last residue. D genes are given only for firm matches. The size field is filled for only some rows; it gives once, few, many or a size class.

.	TRBV6-6	TRBJ2-7	few	CASTGWGTLTYEQYF	TGTGCCAGCACCGGGTGGGGGACACTAACCTACGAGCAGTACTTC
.	TRBV7-9	TRBJ1-4	.	CASSSGENEKLFF	TGTGCCAGCAGCTCGGGAGAAAACGAAAAACTGTTTTTT
TRBD2	TRBV7-2	TRBJ2-7	.	CASSLTTGRESYEQYF	TGTGCCAGCAGCTTGACGACTGGGAGGGAGTCCTACGAGCAGTACTTC
TRBD2	TRBV9	TRBJ2-3	.	CASSVEGIAGGGQGTQYF	TGTGCCAGCAGCGTAGAGGGAATAGCGGGAGGTGGACAGGGTACGCAGTATTTT
.	TRBV6-1	TRBJ2-3	.	CASSPPGADTQYF	TGTGCCAGCAGCCCGCCGGGGGCAGATACGCAGTATTTT
TRBD2	TRBV6-5	TRBJ2-7	.	CASSYSLGGGYEQYF	TGTGCCAGCAGTTACTCTCTAGGCGGGGGTTACGAGCAGTACTTC
TRBD1	TRBV27	TRBJ1-5	once	CASGLSGTGPQHF	TGTGCCAGCGGGCTATCCGGGACAGGGCCTCAGCATTTT
.	TRBV19	TRBJ2-4	.	CASIISGPRGNIQYF	TGTGCCAGTATCATTAGCGGACCTCGAGGGAACATTCAGTACTTC
.	TRBV9	TRBJ2-1	.	CASSVGDIRWDEQFF	TGTGCCAGCAGCGTAGGGGACATTCGCTGGGATGAGCAGTTCTTC
TRBD1	TRBV23-1	TRBJ1-5	.	CASSLAGQGTKPQHF	TGCGCCAGCAGTCTAGCGGGACAGGGGACTAAGCCCCAGCATTTT
.	TRBV10-2	TRBJ2-7	few	CASSGQPGLIYEQYF	TGCGCCAGCAGTGGACAGCCGGGACTGATATACGAGCAGTACTTC
.	TRBV23-1	TRBJ1-2	few	CASSHPAGTFYYGYTF	TGCGCCAGCAGTCACCCCGCCGGGACATTCTACTATGGCTACACCTTC
TRBD2	TRBV28	TRBJ2-1	few	CASSETSGTYNEQFF	TGTGCCAGCAGTGAGACTAGCGGAACGTACAATGAGCAGTTCTTC
.	TRBV6-5	TRBJ2-5	.	CASSYDRNFPPYF	TGTGCCAGCAGTTACGACAGGAACTTCCCTCCGTACTTC
.	TRBV5-4	TRBJ1-2	few	CASSSTGTDYGYTF	TGTGCCAGCAGCTCCACCGGGACTGACTATGGCTACACCTTC
.	TRBV9	TRBJ2-7	.	CASSVSGQSHEQYF	TGTGCCAGCAGCGTATCAGGACAGTCCCACGAGCAGTACTTC
TRBD1	TRBV29-1	TRBJ2-3	.	CSVPGTGGSDTQYF	TGCAGCGTTCCCGGGACAGGGGGCTCAGATACGCAGTATTTT
TRBD2	TRBV5-3	TRBJ2-7	.	CARSQQPSGRAELTYEQYF	TGTGCCAGAAGCCAGCAGCCTAGCGGGAGGGCCGAACTAACCTACGAGCAGTACTTC
TRBD2	TRBV27	TRBJ2-7	.	CASSRRLAGGLYEQYF	TGTGCCAGCAGTCGGAGGCTAGCGGGAGGTTTATACGAGCAGTACTTC
.	TRBV28	TRBJ1-1	many	CASSFRVTREAFF	TGTGCCAGCAGTTTCAGGGTGACCCGTGAAGCTTTCTTT
TRBD2	TRBV19	TRBJ2-7	.	CASSVGLAGGSGYEQYF	TGTGCCAGTTCCGTCGGACTAGCGGGAGGCAGTGGCTACGAGCAGTACTTC
.	TRBV25-1	TRBJ2-7	.	CASISPRGGQYF	TGTGCCAGCATTTCTCCCCGGGGTGGGCAGTACTTC
TRBD1	TRBV28	TRBJ2-4	.	CASSFRRQGVLAKNIQYF	TGTGCCAGCAGTTTTCGGCGACAGGGGGTTTTAGCCAAAAACATTCAGTACTTC
TRBD1	TRBV30	TRBJ2-5	.	CAWSVRRGQRETQYF	TGTGCCTGGAGTGTACGCAGGGGGCAGCGTGAGACCCAGTACTTC
.	TRBV30	TRBJ1-3	.	CAWSWGLSGNTIYF	TGTGCCTGGAGTTGGGGGCTCTCTGGAAACACCATATATTTT
TRBD2	TRBV9	TRBJ2-1	.	CASSVFQGGFNEQFF	TGTGCCAGCAGCGTGTTCCAGGGAGGGTTCAATGAGCAGTTCTTC
TRBD2	TRBV5-6	TRBJ2-5	.	CASSSRWTSGSVETQYF	TGTGCCAGCAGCTCCCGATGGACTAGCGGGAGTGTGGAGACCCAGTACTTC
.	TRBV19	TRBJ2-2	.	CASRRAVATGRGTGELFF	TGTGCCAGTAGGCGAGCAGTCGCAACAGGGAGAGGCACCGGGGAGCTGTTTTTT
.	TRBV10-3	TRBJ1-1	.	CAISEWEGRNTEAFF	TGTGCCATCAGTGAGTGGGAGGGGAGGAACACTGAAGCTTTCTTT
TRBD2	TRBV9	TRBJ2-7	.	CASSPRLAASYEQYF	TGTGCCAGCAGCCCCCGACTAGCGGCCTCCTACGAGCAGTACTTC
.	TRBV27	TRBJ1-1	.	CASRMLGGEYTEAFF	TGTGCCAGCAGGATGTTAGGGGGAGAGTACACTGAAGCTTTCTTT
TRBD1	TRBV2	TRBJ2-3	once	CASRGRGLIWGTDTQYF	TGTGCCAGCAGGGGCAGGGGGTTAATATGGGGCACAGATACGCAGTATTTT
TRBD1	TRBV27	TRBJ1-2	.	CASRPIQGYGYTF	TGTGCCAGCAGGCCAATACAGGGGTATGGCTACACCTTC
.	TRBV10-1	TRBJ2-2	.	CASSTTVSNTGELFF	TGCGCCAGCAGCACGACTGTCTCGAACACCGGGGAGCTGTTTTTT
.	TRBV27	TRBJ2-3	once	CASSLTKASTDTQYF	TGTGCCAGCAGTTTGACTAAAGCTAGCACAGATACGCAGTATTTT
TRBD1	TRBV6-5	TRBJ1-1	.	CASSYSSGTVNTEAFF	TGTGCCAGCAGTTACTCTTCCGGGACAGTGAACACTGAAGCTTTCTTT
TRBD2	TRBV19	TRBJ2-2	once	CASNAGVNTGELFF	TGTGCCAGTAATGCGGGAGTAAATACCGGGGAGCTGTTTTTT
.	TRBV5-1	TRBJ1-1	.	CASSSLRPGHLMNTEAFF	TGCGCCAGCAGTTCATTGCGGCCGGGACACTTAATGAACACTGAAGCTTTCTTT
.	TRBV30	TRBJ2-1	.	CAWSVGGTHNEQFF	TGTGCCTGGAGTGTTGGGGGGACTCACAATGAGCAGTTCTTC
.	TRBV6-1	TRBJ2-7	.	CASRAEGYEQYF	TGTGCCAGCAGAGCTGAGGGCTACGAGCAGTACTTC
TRBD2	TRBV7-2	TRBJ2-4	few	CASSQGTSGRGNIQYF	TGTGCCAGCAGCCAGGGGACTAGCGGGAGAGGGAACATTCAGTACTTC
TRBD1	TRBV5-8	TRBJ2-3	.	CASSLGQGSSDTQYF	TGTGCCAGCAGCTTGGGACAGGGCTCATCCGATACGCAGTATTTT
TRBD1	TRBV27	TRBJ1-1	.	CASSFWTGKNTEAFF	TGTGCCAGCAGTTTTTGGACAGGGAAGAACACTGAAGCTTTCTTT
TRBD2	TRBV29-1	TRBJ2-1	.	CSVEDPWTSGSRDEQFF	TGCAGCGTTGAAGATCCTTGGACTAGCGGGAGTCGAGATGAGCAGTTCTTC
TRBD2	TRBV5-1	TRBJ2-7	.	CASSPLFGTSDVEQYF	TGCGCCAGCAGCCCACTATTCGGGACTAGTGATGTCGAGCAGTACTTC
.	TRBV28	TRBJ1-5	few	CASSLYPLGRAQYQPQHF	TGTGCCAGCAGTTTATATCCCCTTGGCAGGGCCCAATATCAGCCCCAGCATTTT
TRBD2	TRBV5-4	TRBJ2-7	.	CASSLGGLAGGEQYF	TGTGCCAGCAGCTTGGGTGGACTAGCGGGGGGGGAGCAGTACTTC
.	TRBV29-1	TRBJ1-5	few	CSVRGGGRDQPQHF	TGCAGCGTTCGCGGTGGGGGCCGGGATCAGCCCCAGCATTTT
.	TRBV19	TRBJ1-2	.	CASSPQERIYGYTF	TGTGCCAGTAGTCCCCAGGAACGGATATATGGCTACACCTTC
TRBD1	TRBV29-1	TRBJ1-1	.	CSVGSPGGVEAFF	TGCAGCGTTGGATCACCAGGGGGCGTTGAAGCTTTCTTT
TRBD2	TRBV27	TRBJ2-7	.	CASSLSGLAGWPYEQYF	TGTGCCAGCAGTTTATCGGGGTTAGCGGGATGGCCCTACGAGCAGTACTTC
TRBD2	TRBV5-1	TRBJ2-2	.	CASSLGGGSNTGELFF	TGCGCCAGCAGCTTGGGAGGCGGGAGTAACACCGGGGAGCTGTTTTTT
.	TRBV6-1	TRBJ1-3	.	CASSESLSSGNTIYF	TGTGCCAGCAGTGAGTCCCTGTCCTCTGGAAACACCATATATTTT
.	TRBV18	TRBJ2-7	.	CASSQGPSYEQYF	TGTGCCAGCTCACAGGGGCCGTCCTACGAGCAGTACTTC
.	TRBV19	TRBJ2-2	.	CASSIAVQAGELFF	TGTGCCAGTAGTATCGCGGTACAGGCCGGGGAGCTGTTTTTT
.	TRBV6-5	TRBJ1-4	.	CASSYLKLKNEKLFF	TGTGCCAGCAGTTATCTCAAGCTCAAGAATGAAAAACTGTTTTTT
TRBD2	TRBV9	TRBJ2-3	.	CASSPRLAEDTQYF	TGTGCCAGCAGCCCCCGACTAGCGGAGGATACGCAGTATTTT